The entry that follows covers one T cell receptor beta chain sequence. These data come from a study of blood T cell repertoires in COVID-19. Whole-study context: From the United States, Italy and Spain came samples of acute and convalescent COVID-19.

Adults between about 18 and 95 years of age took part from 20 to 25 US areas. The recovered donors of Cohort 3 showed two negative PCRs, clearance, or symptom resolution. The authors' processing: The assay estimated nucleated cells by amplifying reference gene primers. Method: immunoSEQ multiplex PCR; TCRdb's copy keeps in-frame clones and lacks some. V, J and clone size reflect that table, while D and trimming were determined from the DNA. This repertoire shows about 310,000 clones, 80% to 90% found once; its top ten account for around 2.1%. This CDR3 region has 13 residues. Germline CDR1 and CDR2: MNHEY and SVGAGI. V lost 5 bases to trimming and J lost 4 bases, with 11 bases between them.

The sequencing sample was made of PBMCs or T cells enriched from blood (not recorded which). This chain connects TRBV6-5 to TRBJ1-2; D not certain. This TCR was recovered from a man aged 25 to 45 who had recovered from COVID-19. CDR3 DNA: TGTGCCAGCAGTCACACAGCACTCTATGGCTACACCTTC. This codes for CASSHTALYGYTF.